The T cell receptor beta chain described here comes from a study of blood T cell repertoires in COVID-19. J was trimmed by 2 bases and V by 5 bases; bases with no gene match: 1. The CDR3 totals 13 residues. Produced via immunoSEQ multiplex PCR; TCRdb's table is partial and in-frame only. Among roughly 200,000 clones listed, approximately 80% were seen once. The rearrangement links TRBV12-3 or TRBV12-4 to TRBJ2-3, with TRBD2 identical over 7 bases. The sequence came from a man aged 60 to 69 with acute or convalescent COVID-19. Sequencing used peripheral blood. This CDR3 is CASSRDYTDTQYF. DNA of the CDR3: TGTGCCAGCAGTCGGGACTACACAGATACGCAGTATTTT.